The 11 T cell receptor beta chains listed next were all sequenced from one sample in a study of graft-versus-host responses after intestinal transplantation. The assay was immunoSEQ multiplex PCR, and TCRdb's table has in-frame clones only and misses some. The table has approximately 6,200 clones, about 80% seen once. Processed graft tissue released its intraepithelial and lamina propria lymphocytes. Sequences were derived from ileum tissue, sampled approximately 310 days after intestinal transplant. All receptors derive from a human patient who received an intestinal transplant, so some T cells may come from the graft donor.

The chain joins TRBV11-2 to TRBJ1-1, with TRBD1 identical over 9 bases. Germline V lookup: CDR1 SGHAT, CDR2 FQNNGV. CDR3 length equals 14 residues. V dropped 1 base and J dropped 3; count of bases not matched to a gene: 0. The CDR3 loop reads CASSLGTGDTEAFF. The CDR3, as DNA: TGTGCCAGCAGCTTAGGGACAGGGGACACTGAAGCTTTCTTT.

This clone was seen a single time. This chain uses TRBV12-5 with TRBJ1-3; D uncertain. Germline-derived CDR1 and CDR2 are LGHNT and FRNRAP. V was shortened by 0 bases and J by 2 bases, with 2 bases between the two germline ends. The CDR3 spans 13 residues. CDR3 in DNA: TGTGCTAGTGGTTTGGTACCTGGAAACACCATATATTTT. This sequence encodes CASGLVPGNTIYF. Combining the CDR3 with reference TRBV12-5 and TRBJ1-3 gives the whole variable domain DARVTQTPRHKVTEMGQEVTMRCQPILGHNTVFWYRQTMMQGLELLAYFRNRAPLDDSGMPKDRFSAEMPDATLATLKIQPSEPRDSAVYFCASGLVPGNTIYFGEGSWLTVV.

The chain recombines TRBV5-1 with TRBJ2-7, with TRBD2 matching 12 bases. This CDR3 has 16 amino acids. The V gene's germline CDR1 is SGHRS and CDR2 YFSETQ. Trimming at V came to 4 bases and at J to 0 bases, leaving 5 bases not matched to a gene. CDR3 DNA: TGCGCCAGCAGCCTCCTAGCGGGGGGGAGCTCCTACGAGCAGTACTTC. Protein product: CASSLLAGGSSYEQYF.

The chain recombines TRBV11-2 with TRBJ2-1; 9 bases are a match to TRBD2. The CDR3 contains 17 residues. Trimming at V came to 5 bases and at J to 8 bases, leaving 16 bases not matched to a gene. In germline, CDR1 is SGHAT, CDR2 FQNNGV. CDR3 DNA: TGTGCCAGCAGCGGGCTAGAGGCGGGAGGGCCTTTCTATGAGCAGTTCTTC. This sequence encodes CASSGLEAGGPFYEQFF.

The chain joins TRBV28 to TRBJ1-1; 8 positions agree with TRBD1. The CDR3 length is 14 residues. Looked up from germline, CDR1 is MDHEN and CDR2 is SYDVKM. Trimming cost V 8 bases and J 0 bases; bases outside gene matches: 5. CDR3 protein: CASGTGILNTEAFF. For the CDR3, the DNA is TGTGCCAGCGGGACAGGTATCTTGAACACTGAAGCTTTCTTT.

This clone has only one observation. The CDR3 nucleotides are TGCGCCAGCAGCCAGGACAGGTTGAACACTGAAGCTTTCTTT. Translated, it gives CASSQDRLNTEAFF. V is TRBV5-1 and J is TRBJ1-1, with 7 positions matching TRBD1. This CDR3 region has 14 residues. The ends lost 4 bases at V and 0 bases at J; junction bases unmatched: 3. Germline-derived CDR1 and CDR2 are SGHRS and YFSETQ.

This clone was seen only a few times. The chain has TRBV5-1 and TRBJ2-3; 10 nucleotides align to TRBD2. Losses at the gene ends were 1 base for V and 7 bases for J; bases not matched to a gene: 18. CDR3 length equals 19 residues. Germline CDR1 reads SGHRS; CDR2 reads YFSETQ. This chain's CDR3 is CASSLTGARGLANVYTQYF. The CDR3, as DNA: TGCGCCAGCAGCTTGACCGGGGCCCGGGGACTAGCGAACGTTTATACGCAGTATTTT.

The DNA of the CDR3 is TGTGCCAGCTCACCGGACAACACCGGGGAGCTGTTTTTT. Encoded protein: CASSPDNTGELFF. V is TRBV18 and J is TRBJ2-2; unclear D gene. This CDR3 spans 13 amino acids. Germline V gives CDR1 KGHSH, CDR2 LQKENI. Between the trimmed V and J ends, which lost 3 bases and 2 bases, there was a span of 4 bases. Looking up the rest from reference TRBV18 and TRBJ2-2 gives the full variable domain: NAGVMQNPRHLVRRRGQEARLRCSPMKGHSHVYWYRQLPEEGLKFMVYLQKENIIDESGMPKERFSAEFPKEGPSILRIQQVVRGDSAAYFCASSPDNTGELFFGEGSRLTVL.

This chain connects TRBV28 to TRBJ1-5; 7 nucleotides match TRBD1. Trimming at V came to 5 bases and at J to 5 bases, leaving 9 bases not matched to a gene. Germline lookup yields CDR1 MDHEN and CDR2 SYDVKM. This CDR3 is 15 amino acids long. The CDR3 sequence: CASSLAGTDYQPQHF. The DNA of the CDR3 is TGTGCCAGCAGTCTCGCCGGGACAGACTATCAGCCCCAGCATTTT.

The J gene is TRBJ2-7, the V gene TRBV5-1, with TRBD2 identical over 7 bases. J gave up 0 bases and V 6 bases, and 6 bases lay outside the gene matches. The CDR3 contains 14 residues. The germline CDR1 and CDR2 sequences are SGHRS and YFSETQ. The CDR3 DNA reads as TGCGCCAGCAAGTGGGCTAGCGGCTCCTACGAGCAGTACTTC. As protein: CASKWASGSYEQYF.

The V call is TRBV5-1, the J call TRBJ1-1, with a possible D match to TRBD1 (5 bases). V was cut by 0 bases and J by 0 bases, with 9 bases left in between. The CDR3 consists of 15 residues. CDR1 and CDR2 from the germline V gene are SGHRS and YFSETQ. The CDR3 bases are TGCGCCAGCAGCTTGGCGGGGCCCTTGAACACTGAAGCTTTCTTT. As protein: CASSLAGPLNTEAFF. The full variable domain, rest sourced from reference TRBV5-1 and TRBJ1-1, is KAGVTQTPRYLIKTRGQQVTLSCSPISGHRSVSWYQQTPGQGLQFLFEYFSETQRNKGNFPGRFSGRQFSNSRSEMNVSTLELGDSALYLCASSLAGPLNTEAFFGQGTRLTVV.